Listed below are T cell receptor beta chains from one sample, sequenced in a study of T-cell memory formation after mild COVID-19. Via MiXCR, TCRdb re-called the 5' RACE reads, giving one row per CDR3 protein. The table has 150,000 to 200,000 distinct CDR3 sequences, around a fifth seen once; the top ten hold 23%. Sample: PBMCs or a T cell subset sorted from them (not recorded which). The receptor set was obtained from an adult woman who had mild COVID-19 (a few samples of this study predate the infection). Cell type and time point are not known. Both conserved end residues are part of each CDR3. A D gene is named only where the DNA matches it firmly. Size is omitted from some rows. Given values are once, few, many or a class for expanded clones.

clone_size,j_call,v_call,d_call,cdr3_nt,cdr3_aa
NA,TRBJ1-6,TRBV30,TRBD1,TGTGCCTGGAGTGCCGGGGACAGGGTTAATTCACCCCTCCACTTT,CAWSAGDRVNSPLHF
once,TRBJ2-1,TRBV9,NA,TGTGCCAGCAGCGTAGATAGGACACATCACAATGAGCAGTTCTTC,CASSVDRTHHNEQFF
NA,TRBJ2-1,TRBV7-3,TRBD2,TGTGCCAGCAGCTTAATGTCCTTGGGGAATGCGGGGGACAATGAGCAGTTCTTC,CASSLMSLGNAGDNEQFF
NA,TRBJ2-2,TRBV15,NA,TGTGCCACCAGCAGAGAGGGTCGGAACACCGGGGAGCTGTTTTTT,CATSREGRNTGELFF
NA,TRBJ1-1,TRBV11-2,NA,TGTGCCAGCAGCTTAAGAGAGGGGGAGAACACTGAAGCTTTCTTT,CASSLREGENTEAFF
few,TRBJ2-5,TRBV27,TRBD2,TGTGCCAGCAGTCCGGGACTAGGCGAGACCCAGTACTTC,CASSPGLGETQYF
NA,TRBJ1-1,TRBV13,NA,TGTGCCAGCAGCCACAGGGTGGTGAACACTGAAGCTTTCTTT,CASSHRVVNTEAFF
NA,TRBJ1-2,TRBV24-1,NA,TGTGCCACCAGTGATACCGACAGCTATGGCTACACCTTC,CATSDTDSYGYTF
NA,TRBJ1-2,TRBV13,TRBD1,TGTGCCAGCAGCAAGGGGGGACAGGGAAACTATGGCTACACCTTC,CASSKGGQGNYGYTF
few,TRBJ2-3,TRBV21-1,NA,TGTGCCAGCAGCAAAGAACGTAGGAGACTAGCTTGCACAGATACGCAGTATTTT,CASSKERRRLACTDTQYF
few,TRBJ2-7,TRBV7-9,NA,TGTGCCAGCAGCCACGACAGGAAGGACGAGCAGTACTTC,CASSHDRKDEQYF
few,TRBJ2-5,TRBV5-1,NA,TGCGCCAGCAGCTCCGGCCAAATTCGTTCCCCAGAGACCCAGTACTTC,CASSSGQIRSPETQYF
few,TRBJ2-1,TRBV7-3,NA,TGTGCCAGCAGCTTAAAGGCGGGAGACAGGATTAGCAATGAGCAGTTCTTC,CASSLKAGDRISNEQFF
few,TRBJ2-3,TRBV11-2,TRBD2,TGTGCCAGCAGCTTTGCTAGCGGGGTCACAGATACGCAGTATTTT,CASSFASGVTDTQYF